This TCR beta chain was retrieved from a study of T cell changes during pregnancy in multiple sclerosis. V was clipped by 3 bases and J by 6 bases, with 14 bases between them. The CDR3 sequence is 15 residues long. Germline CDR1 reads MNHEY; CDR2 reads SMNVEV (reference sequence). The repertoire was sequenced with immunoSEQ multiplex PCR; TCRdb's copy has only in-frame clones and lacks some. Among 90,000 to 95,000 clones listed, 80% to 95% were seen once. The sequence was obtained from a female donor with multiple sclerosis, enrolled in a pregnancy study. The sample was peripheral blood, taken before pregnancy. V is TRBV27 and J is TRBJ2-2, with a possible D match to TRBD2 (7 bases). In DNA, the CDR3 is TGTGCCAGCAGTTTGTTTGGGGGGGCGGCCGGGGAGCTGTTTTTT. This codes for CASSLFGGAAGELFF.